This T cell receptor beta chain derives from a study of cytomegalovirus exposure and HLA in healthy donors. Across the study: In a previous analysis, about 100 million unique TCR beta sequences were found from roughly 200 million T cells. Among about 380 genotyped donors, approximately 80% fell in the Caucasian-associated ancestry cluster.

The primer mix had 60 Vbeta and 13 Jbeta primers. TCRdb's table, derived via immunoSEQ multiplex PCR, lists solely in-frame clones and lacks some. The sample consists of tens of thousands of clones, under 75% of them appearing once. As concerns this clone: The antigen remains unidentified.

Whole-study findings and limits: Per a later analysis, about 18,000 TCR beta sequences showed association with HLA alleles at 0.05 false discovery rate. Researchers reported in a later analysis that common viral pathogens appeared linked to several top clusters.

The receptor was isolated from a human donor in good health. Sequenced: PBMCs.

CDR3 sequence (DNA): TGTGCCAGCAGATACAGGGGGCGGACTGAAGCTTTCTTT. Residues: CASRYRGRTEAFF. The chain uses TRBV27 and TRBJ1-1, with TRBD1 matching 9 bases. V lost 6 bases and J lost 5; bases outside the gene matches: 4. The CDR3 has 13 residues. Germline-derived CDR1 and CDR2 are MNHEY and SMNVEV (reference sequence).